This T cell receptor (beta chain) was recovered during a study of blood T cells in healthy people across ages. Study summary: About one barcoded beta molecule per two T cells came from capture by template switching. Regarding the study as a whole: Significant beta diversity loss was already apparent by age roughly 43, declining roughly linearly.

This CDR3 spans 14 amino acids. Germline assignment: CDR1 SGHDN and CDR2 FVKESK. V was clipped by 3 bases and J by 13 bases; unmatched bases: 11. This clonotype was detected a few times. Its target is unknown. Together with a sample-barcoded 5' primer, a J-beta primer mix was included in a second PCR lasting about 6 to 11 cycles. Each CDR3 protein is one row after TCRdb ran MiXCR on the 5' RACE reads. Among just under 900,000 distinct CDR3 sequences, roughly 26% were seen once, and the ten largest hold roughly 17%. The chain employs TRBV14 and TRBJ2-1, with 8 bases fitting TRBD1. Material: blood. The sequence was obtained from an elderly woman in good health. CDR3 coding DNA: TGTGCCAGCAGCCAGAGAATTACAGGGGGGAGTCAGTTCTTC. Protein: CASSQRITGGSQFF.